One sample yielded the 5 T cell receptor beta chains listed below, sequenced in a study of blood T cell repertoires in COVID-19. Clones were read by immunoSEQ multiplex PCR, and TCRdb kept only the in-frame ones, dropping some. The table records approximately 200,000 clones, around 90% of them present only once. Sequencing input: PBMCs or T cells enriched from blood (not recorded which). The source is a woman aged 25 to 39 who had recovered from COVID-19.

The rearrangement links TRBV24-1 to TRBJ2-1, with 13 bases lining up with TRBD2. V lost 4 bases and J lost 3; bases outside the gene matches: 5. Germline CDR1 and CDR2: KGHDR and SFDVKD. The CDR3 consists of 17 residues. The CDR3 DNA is TGTGCCACCAGTGACTTTGGACTAGCGGGGGACTACAATGAGCAGTTCTTC. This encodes CATSDFGLAGDYNEQFF.

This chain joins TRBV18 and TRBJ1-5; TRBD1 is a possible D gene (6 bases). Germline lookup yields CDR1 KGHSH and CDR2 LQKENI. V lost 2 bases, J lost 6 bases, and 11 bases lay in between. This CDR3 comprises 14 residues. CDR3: CASSPRGGPQPQHF. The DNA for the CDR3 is TGTGCCAGCTCACCAAGGGGGGGTCCTCAGCCCCAGCATTTT.

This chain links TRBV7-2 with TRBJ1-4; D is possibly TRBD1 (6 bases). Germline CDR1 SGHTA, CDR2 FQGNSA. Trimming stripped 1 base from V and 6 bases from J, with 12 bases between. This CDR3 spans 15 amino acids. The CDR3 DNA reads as TGTGCCAGCAGCTTAGAGGGACACCAAGATGAAAAACTGTTTTTT. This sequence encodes CASSLEGHQDEKLFF.

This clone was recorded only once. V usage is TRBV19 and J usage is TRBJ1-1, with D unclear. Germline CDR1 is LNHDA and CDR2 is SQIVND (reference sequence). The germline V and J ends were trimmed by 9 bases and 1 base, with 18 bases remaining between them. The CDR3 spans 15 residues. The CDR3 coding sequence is TGTGCCAGCAGCATCGCGCGGGGTTCGAACACTGAAGCTTTCTTT. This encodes CASSIARGSNTEAFF.

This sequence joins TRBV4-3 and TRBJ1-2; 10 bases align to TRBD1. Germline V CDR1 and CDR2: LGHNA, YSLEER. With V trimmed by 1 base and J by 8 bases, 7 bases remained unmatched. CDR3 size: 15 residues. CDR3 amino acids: CASSQGDRGLEGYTF. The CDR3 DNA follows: TGCGCCAGCAGCCAAGGGGACAGGGGATTGGAAGGCTACACCTTC.